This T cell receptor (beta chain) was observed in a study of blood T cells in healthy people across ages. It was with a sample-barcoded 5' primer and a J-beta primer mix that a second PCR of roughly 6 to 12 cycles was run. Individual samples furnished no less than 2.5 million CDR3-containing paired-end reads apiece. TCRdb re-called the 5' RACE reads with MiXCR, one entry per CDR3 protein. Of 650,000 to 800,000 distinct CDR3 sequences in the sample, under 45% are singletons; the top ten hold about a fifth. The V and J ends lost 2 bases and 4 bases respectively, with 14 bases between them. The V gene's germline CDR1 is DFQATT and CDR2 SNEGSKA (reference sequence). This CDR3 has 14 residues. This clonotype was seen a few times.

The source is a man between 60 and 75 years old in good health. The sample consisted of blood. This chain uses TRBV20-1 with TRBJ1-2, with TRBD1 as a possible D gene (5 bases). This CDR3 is CSARNTGAGYGYTF. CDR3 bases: TGCAGTGCTAGAAACACAGGTGCTGGCTATGGCTACACCTTC.